This TCR beta chain was retrieved from a study of cytomegalovirus exposure and HLA in healthy donors. The PCR made use of 60 Vbeta and 13 Jbeta primers. Clones were sequenced by immunoSEQ multiplex PCR, and TCRdb holds only the in-frame ones, with some missing. The data hold about 160,000 clones, with 85% observed a single time. V was clipped by 1 base and J by 2 bases, with 6 bases between them. Germline loops: CDR1 SGHVS, CDR2 FQNEAQ. The CDR3 runs to 14 residues. The sequenced sample consisted of PBMCs. The TCR was taken from a man in his late teens or twenties in good health and CMV-seropositive. This chain uses TRBV7-8 with TRBJ2-1; D unclear. DNA of the CDR3: TGTGCCAGCAGCTTAGTGGCTGCCTACAATGAGCAGTTCTTC. As protein: CASSLVAAYNEQFF.